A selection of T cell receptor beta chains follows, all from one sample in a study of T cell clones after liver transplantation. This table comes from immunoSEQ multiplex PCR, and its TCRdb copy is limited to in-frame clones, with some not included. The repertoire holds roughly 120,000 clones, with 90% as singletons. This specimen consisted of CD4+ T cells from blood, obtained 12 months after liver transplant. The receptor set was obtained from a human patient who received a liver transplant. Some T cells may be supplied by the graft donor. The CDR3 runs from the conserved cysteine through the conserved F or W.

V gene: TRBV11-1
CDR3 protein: CASSLGTGDYGYTF

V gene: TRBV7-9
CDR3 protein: CASSLASANTQYF

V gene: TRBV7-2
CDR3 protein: CASSLLTAYGYTF

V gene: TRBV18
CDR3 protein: CASSLNTGVGNEKLFF

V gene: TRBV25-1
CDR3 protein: CASSGTGHSLGGYGYTF

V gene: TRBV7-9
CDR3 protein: CASRRQAGEEKLFF

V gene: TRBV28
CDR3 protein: CASGHRRTGFIYEQYF

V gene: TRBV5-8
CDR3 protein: CASSFRDRVYEQYF

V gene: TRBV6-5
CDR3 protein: CASRKLGAAYEQFF

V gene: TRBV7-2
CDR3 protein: CASSFRGHDSFSSYEQYF

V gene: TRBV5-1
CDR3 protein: CASSRDGFPLHF

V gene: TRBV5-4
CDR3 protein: CASSSWGTEAFF

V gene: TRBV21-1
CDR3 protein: CASSKVRSYEQYF

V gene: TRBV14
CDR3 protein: CASSPGGGVSEQYF

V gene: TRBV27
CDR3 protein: CASGSPSSYNEQFF

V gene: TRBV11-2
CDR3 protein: CASSNRALPSTDTQYF

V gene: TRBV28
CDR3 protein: CATASRAGDTDTQYF

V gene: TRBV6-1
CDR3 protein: CASSDTSGNYNEQFF

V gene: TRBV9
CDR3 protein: CASSPSPRNYGYTF

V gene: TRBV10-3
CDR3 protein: CAISELAVLTDTQYF

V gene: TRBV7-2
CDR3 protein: CASSFDGGNTIYF

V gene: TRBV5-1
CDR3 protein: CASSQRGDQPQHF

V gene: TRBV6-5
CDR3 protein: CASSLGHLNEKLFF

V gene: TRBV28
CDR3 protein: CASRGFSDLREQYF

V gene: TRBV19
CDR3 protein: CASSDGGGTQYF